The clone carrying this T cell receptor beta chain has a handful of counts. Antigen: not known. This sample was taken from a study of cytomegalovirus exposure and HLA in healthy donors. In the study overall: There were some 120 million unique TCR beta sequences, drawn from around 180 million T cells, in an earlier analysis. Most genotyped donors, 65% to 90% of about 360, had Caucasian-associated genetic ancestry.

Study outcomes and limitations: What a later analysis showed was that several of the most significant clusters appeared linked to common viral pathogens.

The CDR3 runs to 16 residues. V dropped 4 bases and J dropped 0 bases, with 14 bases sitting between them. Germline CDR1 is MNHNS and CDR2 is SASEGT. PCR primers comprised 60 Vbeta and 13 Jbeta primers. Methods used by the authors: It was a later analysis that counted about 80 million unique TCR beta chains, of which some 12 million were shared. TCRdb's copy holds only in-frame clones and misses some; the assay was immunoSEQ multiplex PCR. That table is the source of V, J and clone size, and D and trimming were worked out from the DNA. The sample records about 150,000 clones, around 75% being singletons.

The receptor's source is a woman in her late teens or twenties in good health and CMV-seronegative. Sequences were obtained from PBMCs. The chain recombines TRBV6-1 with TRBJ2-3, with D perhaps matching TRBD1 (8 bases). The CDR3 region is CASSGLQGGSTDTQYF. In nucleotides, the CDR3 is TGTGCCAGCAGTGGGCTACAGGGGGGGAGCACAGATACGCAGTATTTT.